One and the same sample provided the 27 T cell receptor beta chains below, sequenced in a study of cytomegalovirus exposure and HLA in healthy donors. The PCR ran on 60 Vbeta and 13 Jbeta primers. Data came from immunoSEQ multiplex PCR; TCRdb stores just in-frame clones and leaves some out. The sample has about 170,000 clones, about 75% seen once. Sequencing was performed on PBMCs. These receptors all stem from a female donor in good health and CMV-seronegative.

This chain joins TRBV7-9 and TRBJ2-1, with D perhaps TRBD2 (5 bases). Trimming took off 3 bases at V and 10 bases at J, with 10 bases between the two ends. CDR1 is SEHNR, CDR2 FQNEAQ, per germline (reference sequence). The CDR3 runs to 12 residues. The chain's CDR3 is CASSFEGREQFF. CDR3 in DNA: TGTGCCAGCAGCTTCGAGGGCCGGGAGCAGTTCTTC.

The rearrangement joins TRBV7-2 to TRBJ2-7; 9 bases are shared with TRBD1. Trimming took 5 bases from V and 9 from J; bases not matched to a gene: 14. The CDR3 consists of 15 residues. The germline CDR1 and CDR2 sequences are SGHTA and FQGNSA. CDR3 DNA sequence: TGTGCCAGCAGCCAAGGGACAGGGACTCCCTATATGCAGTACTTC. Translation gives CASSQGTGTPYMQYF.

V gene TRBV5-4 combines with J gene TRBJ2-3; TRBD2 might be the D (6 bases). The V end lost 0 bases, the J end lost 2 bases, and 16 bases lay between the germline ends. The CDR3 runs 17 residues. Germline CDR1 and CDR2: SGHNT and YYREEE (reference sequence). CDR3: CASSLVGRGSHTDTQYF. The CDR3 DNA reads as TGTGCCAGCAGCTTGGTGGGCCGGGGGTCTCACACAGATACGCAGTATTTT.

V and J are TRBV6-1 and TRBJ2-1; 7 bases agree with TRBD2. This CDR3 comprises 15 residues. In germline, CDR1 is MNHNS, CDR2 SASEGT. Germline trimming cut 8 bases from V and 2 bases from J; bases unmatched to any gene: 9. CDR3: CASVSGTPAYNEQFF. CDR3 bases: TGTGCCAGCGTCAGCGGGACCCCCGCCTACAATGAGCAGTTCTTC.

V gene TRBV5-1 combines with J gene TRBJ2-3, with 8 bases that match TRBD2. The CDR3 has 16 residues. Germline V gives CDR1 SGHRS, CDR2 YFSETQ. The V segment lost 0 bases and the J segment 1 base; nucleotides outside the gene matches: 4. In DNA, the CDR3 is TGCGCCAGCAGCTTGGTTGCGGGGGGTGGCACAGATACGCAGTATTTT. This sequence encodes CASSLVAGGGTDTQYF.

The chain carries TRBV2 and TRBJ1-2, with 7 bases identical to TRBD1. V lost 2 bases and J lost 3; bases outside the gene matches: 3. There are 14 residues in the CDR3. Germline V gives CDR1 SNHLY, CDR2 FYNNEI. DNA of the CDR3: TGTGCCAGCAGTGAATTTACAGGGGACTATGGCTACACCTTC. Translating it yields CASSEFTGDYGYTF.

V and J are TRBV6-5 and TRBJ2-1, with TRBD2 as a possible D gene (7 bases). This CDR3 is built from 15 residues. With 6 bases removed from V and 2 bases from J, the gap between germline ends came to 14 bases. CDR1 is MNHEY, CDR2 SVGAGI, per germline. CDR3 in DNA: TGTGCCAGCAGCGCGGACAGCGGGGCCTACAATGAGCAGTTCTTC. Translating it yields CASSADSGAYNEQFF.

This clone occurred once. The chain carries TRBV6-5 and TRBJ2-3; 8 nucleotides line up with TRBD2. This CDR3 region has 14 residues. Per the germline V gene, CDR1 is MNHEY and CDR2 is SVGAGI. J was trimmed by 2 bases and V by 8 bases; bases with no gene match: 6. CDR3 nucleotides: TGTGCCAGCGGTGGTAGCGGGACCACAGATACGCAGTATTTT. Residues: CASGGSGTTDTQYF.

The CDR3, as DNA: TGTGCCAGCAGCGTAGAAGTGGGACTAGGTGTAGATACGCAGTATTTT. It specifies CASSVEVGLGVDTQYF. The chain carries TRBV9 and TRBJ2-3; 8 positions agree with TRBD2. Looked up from germline, CDR1 is SGDLS and CDR2 is YYNGEE. Trimming at V came to 0 bases and at J to 5 bases, leaving 8 bases not matched to a gene. This CDR3 is built from 16 residues. Full variable domain (rest looked up from reference TRBV9 and TRBJ2-3): DSGVTQTPKHLITATGQRVTLRCSPRSGDLSVYWYQQSLDQGLQFLIQYYNGEERAKGNILERFSAQQFPDLHSELNLSSLELGDSALYFCASSVEVGLGVDTQYFGPGTRLTVL.

The chain is built from TRBV10-3 and TRBJ2-7; 10 bases are shared with TRBD1. CDR3 length: 14 amino acids. After removal of 10 bases from V and 0 bases from J, the junction contained 6 bases not matched to a gene. From germline, CDR1 is ENHRY and CDR2 SYGVKD. The CDR3 coding sequence is TGTGCCACCTCGGGACAGGGGCTCTCCTACGAGCAGTACTTC. As protein: CATSGQGLSYEQYF.

This clone occurred a few times. This chain links TRBV21-1 with TRBJ1-5; TRBD1 is taken as the D call from the table, unchecked against the DNA. TRBV21-1 is classified as a pseudogene. This CDR3 contains 16 residues. In nucleotides, the CDR3 is TGTGCCAGCACCGAACCCCTGCAGATTAGCAATCAGCCCCAGCATTTT. Translated: CASTEPLQISNQPQHF.

This clone occurred a few times. The V and J genes are TRBV5-6 and TRBJ2-3; 8 bases fit TRBD2. J was trimmed by 3 bases and V by 0 bases; bases with no gene match: 6. From germline, CDR1 is SGHDT and CDR2 YYEEEE. The CDR3 has 16 amino acids. The CDR3 is CASSLEAGGATDTQYF. The CDR3 DNA sequence: TGTGCCAGCAGCTTGGAGGCGGGAGGAGCAACAGATACGCAGTATTTT.

This clone was picked up a small number of times. The rearrangement uses TRBV7-9 and TRBJ1-5; unclear D gene. Looked up from germline, CDR1 is SEHNR and CDR2 is FQNEAQ (reference sequence). The CDR3 is 14 residues long. V was clipped by 4 bases and J by 1 base, with 8 bases between them. The CDR3 reads CASSSSGSNQPQHF. CDR3 DNA: TGTGCCAGCAGCTCTTCAGGAAGCAATCAGCCCCAGCATTTT.

This chain joins TRBV25-1 and TRBJ2-6; no clear D gene. CDR3 size: 14 residues. Trimming left V 0 bases short and J 3 bases short, with 3 bases between. From germline, CDR1 is MGHDK and CDR2 SYGVNS. The CDR3 loop is CASSEYVGANVLTF. CDR3 bases: TGTGCCAGCAGTGAATACGTTGGGGCCAACGTCCTGACTTTC.

J is TRBJ1-1 and V is TRBV6-5; no firm D call. CDR3 length: 14 amino acids. Per germline, CDR1 MNHEY and CDR2 SVGAGI. Trimming took off 2 bases at V and 6 bases at J, with 13 bases between the two ends. CDR3 protein: CASSYGGETAEAFF. DNA of the CDR3: TGTGCCAGCAGTTACGGTGGGGAGACGGCTGAAGCTTTCTTT.

For this clone: This likely comes from a read error, as the CDR3 has no conserved phenylalanine or tryptophan at its end. The DNA is omitted, as the CDR3 cannot be located on it reliably, and the CDR3 follows TCRdb's listing. The J gene is TRBJ2-7, the V gene TRBV4-2; the D call in the table, TRBD2, was not verified against the DNA. The germline V gene has CDR1 LGHNA and CDR2 YNFKEQ. The CDR3 length is 12 residues, termini included. The CDR3 spells CASSQELTSGTH.

This clone was counted once. At one boundary the junction diverges from the germline segment, which might be a read error. The chain is built from TRBV7-9 and TRBJ1-4; a weak D match, TRBD1 (5 bases). This CDR3 has 15 amino acids. CDR1 is SEHNR and CDR2 is FQNEAQ in the germline V gene (reference sequence). CDR3 protein: CSSSSYPGRSEELFF. The CDR3 DNA is TGTTCCAGCAGCTCCTACCCAGGGAGGTCGGAAGAACTGTTTTTT.

In the case of this clone: Other DNA variants within this sample encode the same CDR3. This chain links TRBV9 with TRBJ2-1; D is possibly TRBD1 (6 bases). This CDR3 is 15 amino acids long. With 0 bases removed from V and 4 bases from J, the gap between germline ends came to 11 bases. CDR1 is SGDLS, CDR2 YYNGEE, per germline. This CDR3 reads CASSVEAGAYNEQFF. CDR3 in DNA: TGTGCCAGCAGCGTAGAGGCAGGGGCGTACAATGAGCAGTTCTTC.

Regarding this clone: This sequence may be a read error, since a much larger clone differs from it by one base. The V gene is TRBV4-2, the J gene TRBJ2-7; D call uncertain. The CDR3 sequence is 12 residues long. The V end was cut by 0 bases, the J end by 6 bases, with 6 bases between. CDR1 is LGHNA, CDR2 YNFKEQ, per germline. For the CDR3, the DNA is TGTGCCAGCAGCCAAGATCCCTCCGAGCAGTACTTC. Translating gives CASSQDPSEQYF.

In this sample, this clone turned up once. This chain connects TRBV18 to TRBJ2-4; D might be TRBD2 (6 bases). The V end lost 3 bases, the J end lost 2 bases, and 17 bases lay between the germline ends. Germline V CDR1 and CDR2: KGHSH, LQKENI. CDR3 length equals 17 residues. CDR3 amino acids: CASSPGLGGETKNIQYF. The CDR3 nucleotides are TGTGCCAGCTCACCGGGCCTCGGCGGGGAGACCAAAAACATTCAGTACTTC. The full variable domain, rest sourced from reference TRBV18 and TRBJ2-4, is NAGVMQNPRHLVRRRGQEARLRCSPMKGHSHVYWYRQLPEEGLKFMVYLQKENIIDESGMPKERFSAEFPKEGPSILRIQQVVRGDSAAYFCASSPGLGGETKNIQYFGAGTRLSVL.

This clone has a handful of counts. The DNA for the CDR3 is TGTGCCAGCAGCATCCAGACAGGGCTGTCGACCCAGTACTTC. This translates into CASSIQTGLSTQYF. This chain links TRBV5-6 with TRBJ2-5; the match to TRBD1 covers 7 bases. CDR3 length: 14 amino acids. The V gene's germline CDR1 is SGHDT and CDR2 YYEEEE. V shed 4 bases and J 7 bases; nucleotides not matched to a gene: 10.

CDR3 amino acids: CASSAWFRGSGNTIYF. CDR3 coding DNA: TGTGCCAGCAGCGCGTGGTTCAGGGGCTCTGGAAACACCATATATTTT. The gene calls are TRBV7-2 and TRBJ1-3, with D possibly TRBD1 on 6 matching bases. V lost 5 bases, J lost 0 bases, and 14 bases lay in between. The CDR3 sequence is 16 residues long. CDR1 is SGHTA and CDR2 is FQGNSA in the germline V gene.

V usage is TRBV7-9 and J usage is TRBJ2-1; 7 positions agree with TRBD2. CDR1 and CDR2 (germline): SEHNR, FQNEAQ (reference sequence). The CDR3 spans 17 residues. The ends lost 5 bases at V and 0 bases at J; junction bases unmatched: 10. In DNA form, the CDR3 reads TGTGCCAGCAGCCTAGGCGGGGGTACAATCTCCTACAATGAGCAGTTCTTC. It is translated as CASSLGGGTISYNEQFF.

This rearrangement joins TRBV19 to TRBJ2-7, with 8 bases identical to TRBD1. Trimming removed 4 bases from V and 4 bases from J; junction bases left unmatched: 6. The CDR3 covers 14 residues. Germline loops: CDR1 LNHDA, CDR2 SQIVND (reference sequence). DNA of the CDR3: TGTGCCAGTAGTACTGGACAGGGACCTTACGAGCAGTACTTC. It is translated as CASSTGQGPYEQYF.

The chain joins TRBV30 to TRBJ1-1; D is perhaps TRBD1 (6 bases). Germline V lookup: CDR1 GTSNPN, CDR2 SVGIG (reference sequence). Trimming shortened V by 0 bases and J by 1 base, and 6 bases separated the two germline ends. This CDR3 has 13 amino acids. This CDR3 is CAWSVQGNTEAFF. The DNA of the CDR3 is TGTGCCTGGAGTGTACAGGGGAACACTGAAGCTTTCTTT.

V usage is TRBV29-1 and J usage is TRBJ2-4, with a possible D match to TRBD2 (6 bases). V lost 6 bases and J lost 9, with 9 bases in between. CDR1 and CDR2 (germline): SQVTM, ANQGSEA. The CDR3 has 10 residues. CDR3 sequence reads: CSVLEGIQYF. The CDR3 region has the DNA TGCAGCGTCCTGGAGGGCATTCAGTACTTC.

This clone was counted a single time. The chain recombines TRBV7-9 with TRBJ1-2; tentatively, D is TRBD1 (5 bases). The ends were cut back, 5 bases at V and 8 bases at J, with 12 bases in the middle. This CDR3 is 12 amino acids long. The germline V gene has CDR1 SEHNR and CDR2 FQNEAQ (reference sequence). This CDR3 reads CASSVGGLGYTF. Here the CDR3 DNA reads TGTGCCAGCAGCGTCGGGGGGTTGGGCTACACCTTC.